This T cell receptor (beta chain) derives from a study of cytomegalovirus exposure and HLA in healthy donors. Findings of the study overall: In a later analysis, specific HLA alleles were associated with over 15,000 TCR beta sequences at a 0.05 false discovery rate.

Concerning this clone: As yet, its antigen is unknown.

The primer mix had 60 Vbeta and 13 Jbeta primers. TCRdb's table, derived via immunoSEQ multiplex PCR, lists solely in-frame clones and lacks some. The data hold about 120,000 clones, with over 60% observed a single time. Donors had nominal health at sampling but likely had unrecorded immune exposures. V was shortened by 5 bases and J by 4 bases, with 18 bases between the two germline ends. Germline loops: CDR1 MDHEN, CDR2 SYDVKM. The CDR3 loop spans 16 amino acids. The source is a man in his thirties or forties in good health and CMV-seropositive. Sequencing was done on a sample of PBMCs. This chain links TRBV28 with TRBJ1-5, with unresolved D. The CDR3 region is CASSREIAINNQPQHF. The CDR3 coding sequence is TGTGCCAGCAGTCGAGAGATAGCGATTAATAATCAGCCCCAGCATTTT. Complete variable domain (other parts from reference TRBV28 and TRBJ1-5): DVKVTQSSRYLVKRTGEKVFLECVQDMDHENMFWYRQDPGLGLRLIYFSYDVKMKEKGDIPEGYSVSREKKERFSLILESASTNQTSMYLCASSREIAINNQPQHFGDGTRLSIL.